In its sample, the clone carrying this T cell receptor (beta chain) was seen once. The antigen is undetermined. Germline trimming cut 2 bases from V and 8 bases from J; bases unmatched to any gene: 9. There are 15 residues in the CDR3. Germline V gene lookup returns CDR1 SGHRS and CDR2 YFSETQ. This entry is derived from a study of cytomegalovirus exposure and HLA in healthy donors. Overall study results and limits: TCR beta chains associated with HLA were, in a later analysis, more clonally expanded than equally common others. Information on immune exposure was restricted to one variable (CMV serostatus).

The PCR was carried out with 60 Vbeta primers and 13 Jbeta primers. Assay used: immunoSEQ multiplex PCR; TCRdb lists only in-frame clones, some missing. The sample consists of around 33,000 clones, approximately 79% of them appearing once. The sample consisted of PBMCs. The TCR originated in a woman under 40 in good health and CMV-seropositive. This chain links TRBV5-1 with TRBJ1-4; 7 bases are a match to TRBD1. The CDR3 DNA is TGCGCCAGCAGCTTCCAACAGGGGATAGGCGAAAAACTGTTTTTT. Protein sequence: CASSFQQGIGEKLFF.